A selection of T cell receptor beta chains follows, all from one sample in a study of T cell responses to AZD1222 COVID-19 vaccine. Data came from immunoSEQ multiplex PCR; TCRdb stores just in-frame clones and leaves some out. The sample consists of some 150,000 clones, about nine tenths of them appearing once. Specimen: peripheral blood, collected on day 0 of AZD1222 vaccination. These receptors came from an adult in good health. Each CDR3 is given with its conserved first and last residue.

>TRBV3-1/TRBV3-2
CASSLAGREQETQYF
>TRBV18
CASSLLAAAYEQYF
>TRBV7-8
CASSPTSGDTQYF
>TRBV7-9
CASSFNTRHEQFF
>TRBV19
CASSSIQSMPPQHF
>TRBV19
CASSHRGGLNEQFF
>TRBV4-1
CASSQRGFGEDTQYF
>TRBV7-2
CASSTNRVEQYF
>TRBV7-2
CASSFKENSPLHF
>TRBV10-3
CAISESPAGGYGYTF
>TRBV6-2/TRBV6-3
CASSYSPPSGIYNEQFF
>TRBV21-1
CASSKGHAGALTNEKLFF
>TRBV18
CASSPVTSGRGDGELFF
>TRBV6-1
CASSEARRQPQHF
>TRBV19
CASSIVGETEAFF
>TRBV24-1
CATSSSTFTGLEMYGYTF
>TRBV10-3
CAISESTSGTNEQFF